The entry below gives a single T cell receptor (beta chain) sequence along with its context. No cognate antigen has been identified for it. One end of the junction does not line up with germline, which may come from a read error. This specimen belongs to a study of T cells in Graves' hyperthyroidism and ophthalmopathy (dated by TCRdb to the late 2010s). Turning to the overall study: Peripheral blood samples were taken at the time of initial diagnosis, prior to any treatment. To identify distinguishing TCR V-J signatures, a discovery cohort of 90 to 100 patients was used, comprising 40 to 45 with Graves' ophthalmopathy and around 57 with stable Graves' hyperthyroidism. Whether ophthalmopathy could be predicted prospectively was tested in an independent validation cohort made up of roughly 19 hyperthyroidism patients plus 17 patients who later progressed to ophthalmopathy. For training and testing, the 110 or so patients in the discovery cohort were randomly divided in a 7:3 ratio. In addition, the study compared T-cell repertoires in thyroid tissue and in blood from roughly 6 Graves' hyperthyroidism patients. After sampling, hyperthyroidism patients received methimazole starting at 30 mg daily, and ophthalmopathy patients received high-dose intravenous methylprednisolone. TCR Vbeta CDR3 sequencing of 140 or so peripheral blood samples (over 40 ophthalmopathy, 75 to 80 hyperthyroidism and 17 progressor patients) is reported in the paper. General conclusions and limits of the study: In cross-validation, a model built on a 13 V-J signature told ophthalmopathy apart from stable hyperthyroidism with 85% to 90% sensitivity and approximately 81% specificity, and in testing the same model reached 80%/75%. Sample size was not statistically predetermined, and investigators were not blinded to group allocation. In validation, the model predicted progression to ophthalmopathy a median of roughly 6.1 months before onset, with about 64% sensitivity and about 72% specificity. Most expanded thyroid clonotypes (frequency above 0.001) were also detected in blood, suggesting blood repertoires may reflect thyroid immune responses.

The TCR beta CDR3 regions were amplified from RNA transcripts. The first round of RT-PCR for the TCR CDR3 was performed with the HTBI primer set and the Qiagen OneStep RT-PCR kit. Libraries were constructed in a second round of multiplex PCR, after which size selection and purification were carried out. Libraries were sequenced paired-end with 100 bp reads on an Illumina HiSeq2000. The paper's processing steps were these. SOAPnuke was used to process the raw data, throwing out any read that contained adapters or uncalled bases, had a mean Phred below 15, or lacked an exact constant-primer or identifier match. High-quality paired reads were merged with COPE v1.2.5, and unique nucleotide sequences were defined as clonotypes. Clonotypes were aligned to IMGT TRBV, TRBD and TRBJ reference segments using MiTCR v1.1. The analysis was restricted to V-J combinations with a frequency above 0.0001, which together covered around 99% of the repertoires. The TCS score was defined as F50 (clonal expansion) divided by E x V (chaos), with BLOSUM62-based TCRdist calculated between CDR3 peptides within each V-J. Welch's t-statistics and random forest reduced approximately 520 V-J features to under 15, which were used in a naive Bayes classifier (R e1071). Thyroid-blood repertoire similarity was quantified with the Morisita-Horn index. The public reads were reanalyzed by TCRdb: fastp trimming at Q25, MiXCR alignment, in-frame beta chains only. Entries are consolidated by CDR3 protein sequence, retaining the most common genes and DNA. V and J calls and clone size were set by TCRdb, not the authors. The sample has nearly 750,000 distinct CDR3 sequences on record, 35% of them singletons. Of the sample, roughly 30% falls within the top ten clones.

The CDR3 covers 12 residues, taking in both the cysteine and the phenylalanine. The DNA shown is the 36-base CDR3, in frame from base 1. CDR1 and CDR2 are read off the germline V gene (reference sequence) as SEHNR and FQNEAQ. Stable Graves' hyperthyroidism was defined as the absence of progression to ophthalmopathy over 18 months of follow-up. Hyperthyroidism patients were newly diagnosed, had a disease duration of under 2 months, and were aged 18 to 65 years. Exclusion was applied to patients with uncontrolled infections, other autoimmune diseases, pregnancy or lactation. Diagnoses were established on the basis of clinical symptoms, serum thyroxine and TRAb, thyroid ultrasound, and orbital computed tomography. PBMCs were separated from approximately 10 ml of fresh peripheral blood using Ficoll-Paque density gradient centrifugation. Total RNA was extracted with Trizol reagent, and quality was checked on an Agilent 2100 Bioanalyzer.

This TCR derives from a woman between 35 and 50 years old with Graves' hyperthyroidism. Input material: blood. The rearrangement combines TRBV7-9 with TRBJ2-7, and 7 junctional nucleotides match TRBD1. The DNA sequence is given as TGTGCCAGCAGCTTTTATGACAGGGAGCAGCACTTC. The translation is CASSFYDREQHF.